The 16 T cell receptor gamma chains in this list originate from one sample, sequenced in a study of Vδ1+ human thymocytes. Study-level findings and limits: Highly polyclonal TRG and TRD repertoires with Gaussian CDR3 length distributions appeared in thymus.

Extracted RNA was reverse transcribed into cDNA. Pooled V-gene forward primers with one constant-region reverse primer generated the CDR3 amplicons by multiplex PCR. TCRdb re-called the multiplex PCR reads using CATT. The data contain around 30,000 gamma-chain clones, around 18% of them singletons. These receptors lack a known antigen. What was sequenced was Vdelta1+ gamma-delta thymocytes from the thymus. Subset in this sample: FACS-sorted CD3+ TCRalphabeta- TCRVdelta1+ TCRVdelta2- thymocytes. Receptors originate from a boy under three years old who had congenital heart surgery.

The chain is built from TRGV9 and TRGJ1 or TRGJ2. CDR1 is GITISATS and CDR2 is ISYDGTV in the germline V gene (reference sequence). The CDR3 spans 11 residues. V trimming: 11 bases; J trimming: 9 bases; junction bases outside the gene matches: 13. The CDR3 bases are TGTGCCTGTGGGGTGCAGGGTAAGAAACTCTTT. This codes for CACGVQGKKLF.

Remarks on this clone: The sample contains more than one DNA sequence encoding this CDR3. This chain connects TRGV4 to TRGJ1 or TRGJ2. The V gene's germline CDR1 is EGSTGY and CDR2 YDSYTSSV. The V segment lost 4 bases and the J segment 10 bases; nucleotides outside the gene matches: 7. This CDR3 is built from 11 residues. The CDR3, as DNA: TGTGCCACCTGGGACCGGGGGAAGAAACTCTTT. This sequence encodes CATWDRGKKLF.

A remark on this clone: Other DNA sequences in this sample translate to the same CDR3. The chain combines TRGV5 with TRGJ1 or TRGJ2. The J segment lost 7 bases and the V segment lost 0 bases, leaving 9 bases of the junction unmatched. This CDR3 is 14 amino acids long. In germline, CDR1 is VINAFY, CDR2 YDVSNSKD. The CDR3 spells CATWDRPGRYKKLF. The DNA of the CDR3 is TGTGCCACCTGGGACAGGCCAGGTCGGTATAAGAAACTCTTT.

The table lists this clone with a few counts. V and J are TRGV9 and TRGJ1 or TRGJ2. After removal of 0 bases from V and 5 bases from J, the junction contained 7 bases not matched to a gene. The CDR3 spans 14 residues. CDR1 and CDR2 from the germline V gene are GITISATS and ISYDGTV (reference sequence). In nucleotides, the CDR3 is TGTGCCTTGTGGGAGGTGCTCGGGAATTATAAGAAACTCTTT. This gives the protein CALWEVLGNYKKLF.

As regards this clone: This sample includes further DNA sequences coding for the same CDR3. This chain connects TRGV4 to TRGJ1 or TRGJ2. V was clipped by 0 bases and J by 4 bases; unmatched bases: 6. This CDR3 comprises 14 residues. Germline CDR1 and CDR2: EGSTGY and YDSYTSSV. The CDR3 reads CATWDGQGYYKKLF. The CDR3 DNA is TGTGCCACCTGGGATGGGCAAGGATATTATAAGAAACTCTTT.

To note about this clone: A much larger clone differs from this one at a single base, so this may be a read error. Other DNA sequences in this specimen translate into the identical CDR3. This chain uses TRGV4 with TRGJ1 or TRGJ2. From germline, CDR1 is EGSTGY and CDR2 YDSYTSSV. This CDR3 comprises 13 residues. V trimming: 0 bases; J trimming: 4 bases; junction bases outside the gene matches: 3. CDR3 DNA: TGTGCCACCTGGGATGGGGAGTATTATAAGAAACTCTTT. Translating gives CATWDGEYYKKLF.

This clone was found a few times. This chain joins TRGV4 and TRGJP2. The CDR3 is 11 amino acids. The V segment lost 2 bases and the J segment 12 bases; nucleotides outside the gene matches: 3. The germline V gene has CDR1 EGSTGY and CDR2 YDSYTSSV. CDR3 nucleotides: TGTGCCACCTGGGATGCTCGGATCAAGACGTTT. Translated, it gives CATWDARIKTF.

V gene TRGV4 combines with J gene TRGJ1 or TRGJ2. With 0 bases clipped from V and 16 bases from J, the junction kept 9 bases outside the gene matches. There are 11 residues in the CDR3. Germline loops: CDR1 EGSTGY, CDR2 YDSYTSSV. CDR3 DNA sequence: TGTGCCACCTGGGATGGGCAAGTATTTCTCTTT. This encodes CATWDGQVFLF.

The chain couples TRGV9 to TRGJ1 or TRGJ2. Per the germline V gene, CDR1 is GITISATS and CDR2 is ISYDGTV (reference sequence). After removal of 7 bases from V and 3 bases from J, the junction contained 6 bases not matched to a gene. The CDR3 loop spans 12 amino acids. CDR3 amino acids: CALCGLYYKKLF. The DNA of the CDR3 is TGTGCCTTGTGTGGTCTTTATTATAAGAAACTCTTT.

This chain uses TRGV4 with TRGJ1 or TRGJ2. The CDR3 length is 16 residues. CDR1 is EGSTGY and CDR2 is YDSYTSSV in the germline V gene. Trimming at V came to 4 bases and at J to 2 bases, leaving 14 bases not matched to a gene. The CDR3 DNA is TGTGCCACCTGGGAGGGCCCTGGAGCATATTATTATAAGAAACTCTTT. The encoded protein is CATWEGPGAYYYKKLF.

This chain links TRGV9 with TRGJ1 or TRGJ2. The trim removed 3 bases at V and 8 bases at J, leaving 4 bases unmatched. The CDR3 runs to 11 residues. Per the germline V gene, CDR1 is GITISATS and CDR2 is ISYDGTV (reference sequence). The CDR3 DNA reads as TGTGCCTTGTGGGAGCCTAATAAGAAACTCTTT. It specifies CALWEPNKKLF.

The chain combines TRGV8 with TRGJ1 or TRGJ2. This CDR3 comprises 15 residues. V trimming: 5 bases; J trimming: 0 bases; junction bases outside the gene matches: 10. The germline V gene has CDR1 VENAVY and CDR2 YDSYNSRV. Written as DNA, the CDR3 is TGTGCCACCTGGGTCAACGATTCGAATTATTATAAGAAACTCTTT. Its protein product is CATWVNDSNYYKKLF.

The chain uses TRGV4 and TRGJ1 or TRGJ2. The CDR3 covers 14 residues. The V segment lost 0 bases and the J segment 10 bases; nucleotides outside the gene matches: 12. Germline values: CDR1 EGSTGY, CDR2 YDSYTSSV. CDR3 amino acids: CATWDGQWLGKKLF. The CDR3 DNA reads TGTGCCACCTGGGATGGGCAGTGGCTGGGGAAGAAACTCTTT.

In its sample, this clone was seen a few times. The sample carries other DNA sequences with the same CDR3. V gene TRGV2 combines with J gene TRGJ1 or TRGJ2. Germline CDR1 is EGSNGY and CDR2 is YDSYNSKV. V gave up 0 bases and J gave up 7 bases; unmatched junction bases: 6. This CDR3 spans 13 amino acids. CDR3 region: CATWDGPRYKKLF. CDR3 bases: TGTGCCACCTGGGACGGGCCAAGGTATAAGAAACTCTTT.

The chain employs TRGV2 and TRGJ1 or TRGJ2. The CDR3 is made up of 14 amino acids. V trimming: 0 bases; J trimming: 6 bases; junction bases outside the gene matches: 8. Germline CDR1 and CDR2: EGSNGY and YDSYNSKV. DNA for the CDR3: TGTGCCACCTGGGACGGGACCCGGGGTTATAAGAAACTCTTT. Translation: CATWDGTRGYKKLF.

V usage is TRGV9 and J usage is TRGJ1 or TRGJ2. Unmatched junction bases numbered 11, after V lost 2 bases and J lost 7 bases. The CDR3 extends over 14 amino acids. CDR1 GITISATS and CDR2 ISYDGTV come from the germline V gene (reference sequence). CDR3 bases: TGTGCCTTGTGGGAGGCCCAAACGGAATATAAGAAACTCTTT. It encodes CALWEAQTEYKKLF.